The present TCR beta chain was sequenced within a study of a mutant IDH1 vaccine in newly diagnosed glioma. Overall study: Patients were started on vaccination 4-6 weeks after radiotherapy alone, or with temozolomide cycles. Earlier treatment was radiotherapy, temozolomide, or both, with most getting both. Participants attended visit V12, the safety follow-up, at week 35, and then attended visit V13 at week 47.

The V gene end was trimmed by 2 bases and the J gene end by 3 bases; junction bases not matched to a gene: 9. Per the germline V gene, CDR1 is MRHNA and CDR2 is SNTAGT. The CDR3 consists of 17 residues. Produced via immunoSEQ multiplex PCR; TCRdb's table is partial and in-frame only. The sample shows roughly 86,000 clones, approximately 89% of them seen only once. Documented time point: week 47, end of study. Vaccinated patients received 300 ug of mutant IDH1 20-mer peptide per dose, with topical imiquimod. Those who donated had recent WHO grade 3 or 4 IDH1-mutant, ATRX-lost astrocytomas. As to this clone: Antigen: not known.

This sample comprised PBMCs, obtained from a glioma patient whose treatment included an IDH1 peptide vaccine. The receptor was isolated from a woman aged 45 to 65 with glioma. V and J are TRBV6-4 and TRBJ2-4, with 8 bases identical to TRBD1. CDR3 sequence: CASSDPLDRGDKNIQYF. CDR3 nucleotides: TGTGCCAGCAGTGACCCGCTCGACAGGGGAGACAAAAACATTCAGTACTTC.